The clone carrying this T cell receptor (beta chain) was observed many times. What it recognizes is unknown. Trimming stripped 0 bases from V and 3 bases from J, with 20 bases between. The germline gives CDR1 MNHEY, CDR2 SVGAGI. The CDR3 has 18 amino acids. Time point meaning: persistent/refractory GD, antithyroid drugs over 5 years with positive TRAb. The TCR library was made from RNA extracted from PBMCs. This record belongs to a study of regulatory T cells in long-lasting Graves disease. Turning to the study itself: With positive TSH receptor antibodies and over 5 years of antithyroid drugs, Graves' disease was considered persistent. Overall study results and limits: Persistent disease was characterized by preferential usage of TRBV28, TRBJ1-2 and TRBJ2-5. Persistent Graves' patients possessed reduced TCR diversity relative to recently diagnosed ones.

CDR3 regions were amplified by Arm-PCR using iRepertoire HTBI primers to build TCR beta libraries. TCRdb reprocessed the multiplex PCR reads with MiXCR, giving one entry per CDR3 protein. The profile shows roughly 300,000 distinct CDR3 sequences, 22% of them singletons. This sequence joins TRBV6-5 and TRBJ1-1; tentatively, D is TRBD1 (6 bases). The sample consisted of peripheral blood mononuclear cells (PBMCs), taken when the disease was refractory, from a patient treated with antithyroid drugs. This TCR was sampled from a female donor with Graves disease. This CDR3 is CASSYSRALGAGYTEAFF. The CDR3 DNA is TGTGCCAGCAGTTACTCGCGAGCCTTGGGGGCAGGGTACACTGAAGCTTTCTTT.